The TCR beta chain described here comes from a study of response to subunit inactivated influenza vaccine. TCRdb recomputed calls from the RT-PCR reads with MiXCR, one row per CDR3 protein. The sample has around 710,000 distinct CDR3 sequences, more than 11% seen once. Notes on the study in general: Authors suggested each seasonal flu vaccination may recruit only limited numbers of new T cells.

At least ten counts were recorded for this clonotype. Its antigen is currently unknown. The receptor was isolated from a man aged 45-65 years who received an inactivated influenza vaccine. This sample comprised PBMCs from blood, obtained 14 to 15 days before vaccination.

The CDR3 DNA reads as TGTGCCAGCAGCGTAGTACAGAGCTCCTACAATGAGCAGTTCTTC. Its protein product is CASSVVQSSYNEQFF. V and J are TRBV9 and TRBJ2-1; D is unresolved. From germline, CDR1 is SGDLS and CDR2 YYNGEE. CDR3 length: 15 residues. V was clipped by 0 bases and J by 0 bases, with 7 bases between them.